This TCR beta chain came from a study of blood T cell repertoires in COVID-19. Study summary: Material from acute and convalescent COVID-19 was sourced from the United States, Italy and Spain.

Measured with immunoSEQ multiplex PCR; TCRdb has only the in-frame clones, and not every one. Counted here are around 58,000 clones, more than 70% occurring once; the ten biggest clones make up 9.5% to 13%. V was trimmed by 6 bases and J by 4 bases, leaving 13 bases between them. The CDR3 loop spans 14 amino acids. The germline V gene has CDR1 MNHEY and CDR2 SVGAGI. Sequenced: PBMCs or T cells enriched from blood (not recorded which). The chain links TRBV6-5 to TRBJ1-3, with unresolved D. The source of this sequence is a woman aged 40 to 50 who had recovered from COVID-19. In DNA form, the CDR3 reads TGTGCCAGCAGCCACAGATCGCAAGGAAACACCATATATTTT. Its protein product is CASSHRSQGNTIYF.